This T cell receptor (beta chain) was captured in a study of T cells in Graves' hyperthyroidism and ophthalmopathy (dated by TCRdb to about 2019). About the full investigation: Peripheral blood was sampled at the time of initial diagnosis, prior to any treatment. The approximately 98 discovery patients were randomly divided into training and test sets at a 7:3 ratio. The paper describes TCR Vbeta CDR3 sequencing of 135 peripheral blood samples, made up of 43 ophthalmopathy patients, around 78 hyperthyroidism patients and around 17 progressor patients. Following sampling, methimazole starting at 30 mg daily was given to hyperthyroidism patients, and high-dose intravenous methylprednisolone was given to ophthalmopathy patients. Prospective prediction of ophthalmopathy was tested in an independent validation cohort of 18 to 20 hyperthyroidism patients and 17 patients who later progressed to ophthalmopathy. Thyroid tissue and blood T-cell repertoires from about six Graves' hyperthyroidism patients were also compared in the study. To identify distinguishing TCR V-J signatures, a discovery cohort of around 98 patients was used, comprising some 45 with Graves' ophthalmopathy and around 60 with stable Graves' hyperthyroidism.

Ophthalmopathy patients had moderately to severely active disease, Clinical Activity Score of at least 3, NOSPECS grade of at least 4, and duration under 3 months. The study excluded patients with uncontrolled infections, other autoimmune diseases, pregnancy or lactation. Clinical symptoms, serum thyroxine and TRAb, thyroid ultrasound, and orbital computed tomography formed the basis for the diagnoses. PBMCs were separated from 7.5 to 10 ml of fresh peripheral blood using Ficoll-Paque density gradient centrifugation. Trizol reagent was used to extract total RNA, and RNA quality was then checked on an Agilent 2100 Bioanalyzer. The TCR beta CDR3 regions were amplified from RNA transcripts. For the first round of RT-PCR on the TCR CDR3, the HTBI primer set was used together with the Qiagen OneStep RT-PCR kit. The libraries were constructed in a second round of multiplex PCR and then size-selected and purified. The libraries were sequenced on an Illumina HiSeq2000 using paired-end 100 bp reads. The original methods were these. Raw data were processed with SOAPnuke, discarding reads with adapters, uncalled bases, mean Phred below 15, or no exact constant-primer or identifier match. COPE v1.2.5 was used to merge high-quality paired reads, and clonotypes were defined as unique nucleotide sequences. Clonotypes were aligned to IMGT TRBV, TRBD and TRBJ reference segments using MiTCR v1.1. Only V-J combinations with frequency above 0.0001, covering 99% to 99.2% of repertoires, were analysed. The TCS score was defined as F50 (clonal expansion) divided by E x V (chaos), with BLOSUM62-based TCRdist calculated between CDR3 peptides within each V-J. Welch's t-statistics and random forest reduced around 510 V-J features to 13, which were used in a naive Bayes classifier (R e1071). TCRdb reran the public reads through fastp at Q25 and MiXCR, keeping productive beta chains. Duplicate CDR3 protein sequences are folded into a single record with the most common DNA and genes. The V and J calls and clone size come from TCRdb's table, not from the authors' own analysis. This sample is represented by 200,000 to 300,000 distinct CDR3 sequences; about 17% of them were singletons. The ten biggest clones cover around 26% of the sample.

General study outcomes and caveats: Most expanded thyroid clonotypes (frequency above 0.001) were also detected in blood, a finding suggesting that blood repertoires may reflect thyroid immune responses. Sample size was not statistically predetermined, and blinding of investigators to group allocation was not performed. During validation, the model predicted progression to ophthalmopathy a median of around 6 months ahead of onset, with approximately 70% sensitivity and 72.22% specificity. A model built on a 13 V-J signature distinguished ophthalmopathy from stable hyperthyroidism, reaching about 88% sensitivity and 81.08% specificity in cross-validation and 80%/75% in testing.

This clonotype was recorded many times. It has no known antigen specificity. Base qualities were left out, and no much larger clone turns up one base away. The material sequenced was blood. This TCR came from a woman in her late teens or twenties with Graves' ophthalmopathy.

The encoded CDR3 is CATSQGLLSTEAFF. The bases are TGTGCCACCAGCCAAGGACTTCTGAGCACTGAAGCTTTCTTT. Recombination joined TRBV15 with TRBJ1-1; the D gene cannot be resolved reliably. Including the terminal cysteine and phenylalanine, the CDR3 comprises 14 residues. Just the 42-base CDR3 DNA is kept, in frame starting at base 1. CDR1 LNHNV and CDR2 YYDKDF are derived from the germline V gene (reference sequence). The V and J ends are trimmed by 5 bases and 4 bases, leaving 14 bases between them.